This T cell receptor beta chain was retrieved from a study of T cells in Graves' hyperthyroidism and ophthalmopathy. On this clonotype itself: This may arise from a read error, as a much more abundant clone is one base away.

RNA transcripts were the template for amplifying TCR beta CDR3 regions. Primed by the HTBI set, a first-round RT-PCR was run on the TCR CDR3. TCRdb itself ran the multiplex PCR reads through MiXCR, one entry per CDR3 protein. The data hold roughly 500,000 distinct CDR3 sequences, with around a quarter observed a single time. V was cut by 5 bases and J by 0 bases, with 16 bases left in between. The CDR3 has 16 amino acids. Per germline, CDR1 SGHAT and CDR2 FQNNGV. The sample taken for sequencing was blood. This chain connects TRBV11-2 to TRBJ1-1; D is undetermined. The clonotype was recovered from a woman between 25 and 40 years old with Graves' ophthalmopathy. Here the CDR3 DNA reads TGTGCCAGCAGCCCTCTCCCCGGCAGGTTGAACACTGAAGCTTTCTTT. Its protein is CASSPLPGRLNTEAFF.